The 26 T cell receptor beta chains in this list originate from one sample, sequenced in a study of tumor-infiltrating lymphocytes in primary liver carcinoma. Unsorted whole blood yielded the blood RNA, and germline DNA was also extracted. A constant-region primer served to make TCR beta cDNA from about 0.5 ug total RNA. The TCR beta library was amplified through three nested multiplex PCR rounds in a modified ARM-PCR procedure. PCR rounds one and two used TRBV1-TRBV30 forward primers with a C-beta reverse primer for 10 cycles each. TCRdb re-derived calls from the multiplex PCR reads in MiXCR, one entry per CDR3 protein. The sample lists fewer than 350,000 distinct CDR3 sequences, roughly two thirds occurring once. The sequencing input was peripheral blood. These receptors all come from a man aged 35 to 55 with primary liver carcinoma and hepatitis B virus infection.

Comments on this clonotype: A much larger clone sits a single nucleotide away, making a read error possible. The chain has TRBV4-2 and TRBJ2-3; D might be TRBD2 (7 bases). CDR1 and CDR2 (germline): LGHNA, YNFKEQ. CDR3 size: 15 residues. The CDR3 DNA follows: TGTGCCAGCAGCCAAGGGGACACGAGCGGGGATATGCAGTATTTT. Translating gives CASSQGDTSGDMQYF.

As for this clonotype: A much more abundant neighbour one base away suggests this may be a read error. V gene TRBV4-2 combines with J gene TRBJ2-1; D may match TRBD1 or TRBD2 (5 bases each). V was trimmed by 1 base and J by 10 bases, leaving 17 bases between them. The germline V gene encodes CDR1 LGHNA and CDR2 YNFKEQ. The CDR3 length is 15 residues. The CDR3 is CASSQGGLRGKEQFF. The CDR3 DNA sequence: TGTGCCAGCAGCCAAGGGGGCCTTAGAGGGAAAGAGCAGTTCTTC.

In regard to this clonotype: A much larger clone differs from this one at a single base, so this may be a read error. V usage is TRBV12-3 or TRBV12-4 and J usage is TRBJ2-7, with 8 bases aligning to TRBD2. The CDR3 consists of 13 residues. The CDR3 DNA follows: TGTACCAGCAGTTACGGACTAGCTGGCGAGCAGTACTTC. This translates into CTSSYGLAGEQYF.

A word on this clonotype: A single base separates this from a much larger clone, so it may be a read error. This rearrangement joins TRBV6-5 to TRBJ2-3; D remains unclear. There are 13 residues in the CDR3. V shed 2 bases and J shed 8 bases, with 11 bases lying between them. Germline-derived CDR1 and CDR2 are MNHEY and SVGAGI. In DNA form, the CDR3 reads TGTGCCAGCAGTTACGCCAGCGTTGCTACGCAGTATTTT. Translated, it gives CASSYASVATQYF.

The chain uses TRBV5-6 and TRBJ2-2, with 7 nucleotides matching TRBD2. The CDR3 is made up of 14 amino acids. Germline V gene sequence: CDR1 SGHDT, CDR2 YYEEEE. V shed 7 bases, J shed 4 bases, and the junction held 7 bases outside the gene matches. The CDR3 DNA sequence: TGTGCCAGCGGCCGGGACTACATCACCGGGGAGCTGTTTTTT. It specifies CASGRDYITGELFF.

The rearrangement uses TRBV5-6 and TRBJ2-5; 9 nucleotides line up with TRBD1. Unmatched junction bases numbered 7, after V lost 5 bases and J lost 5 bases. The CDR3 runs 14 residues. Looked up from germline, CDR1 is SGHDT and CDR2 is YYEEEE. CDR3 loop: CASRKQGAGETQYF. In nucleotides, the CDR3 is TGTGCCAGCAGGAAACAGGGGGCCGGCGAGACCCAGTACTTC.

A few counts support this clonotype. The chain joins TRBV4-2 to TRBJ2-2; TRBD2 matches at 11 bases. The germline gives CDR1 LGHNA, CDR2 YNFKEQ. This CDR3 comprises 16 residues. The V segment lost 3 bases and the J segment 13 bases; nucleotides outside the gene matches: 13. CDR3 protein: CASSQSGTSGALLLFF. In nucleotides, the CDR3 is TGTGCCAGCAGCCAGTCCGGGACTAGCGGAGCCTTATTGCTGTTTTTT.

This clonotype was seen at least ten times. The chain carries TRBV10-1 and TRBJ2-1; 14 positions agree with TRBD2. The ends lost 8 bases at V and 8 bases at J; junction bases unmatched: 8. This CDR3 region has 15 residues. Per the germline V gene, CDR1 is WNHNN and CDR2 is SYGVQD (reference sequence). CDR3 bases: TGCGCCAGCGGCCGACTAGCGGGAGGGATCCATGAGCAGTTCTTC. It yields the protein CASGRLAGGIHEQFF.

To note about this clonotype: A much larger clonotype is one base distant, so this may be a read error. This chain uses TRBV6-5 with TRBJ2-3; no reliable D call. CDR1 and CDR2 from the germline V gene are MNHEY and SVGAGI. The CDR3 runs to 13 residues. V lost 5 bases, J lost 9 bases, and 15 bases lay in between. The CDR3 sequence: CASSKARALTQYF. CDR3 in DNA: TGTGCCAGCAGTAAGGCACGGGCCCTCACGCAGTATTTT.

The rearrangement links TRBV12-3 or TRBV12-4 to TRBJ2-6; D is uncertain. V lost 6 bases, J lost 0 bases, and 12 bases lay in between. This CDR3 is 16 amino acids long. The CDR3 sequence: CASRTGPISGANVLTF. In nucleotides, the CDR3 is TGTGCCAGCAGGACGGGCCCAATCTCTGGGGCCAACGTCCTGACTTTC.

The chain carries TRBV5-1 and TRBJ2-1; the match to TRBD2 covers 11 bases. Germline CDR1 is SGHRS and CDR2 is YFSETQ. Trimming at V came to 2 bases and at J to 7 bases, leaving 8 bases not matched to a gene. This CDR3 has 16 amino acids. For the CDR3, the DNA is TGCGCCAGCAGCTTAACCGGGACTAGCGGAAATAATGAGCAGTTCTTC. Translation: CASSLTGTSGNNEQFF.

About this clonotype itself: A much larger clonotype is one base distant, so this may be a read error. The rearrangement uses TRBV6-2 or TRBV6-3 and TRBJ2-1; possibly TRBD2 for D (6 bases). CDR1 is MNHEY, CDR2 SVGEGT, per germline. The CDR3 spans 12 residues. CDR3 coding DNA: TGTACCAGCAGTTATCGGGAGAATGAGCAGTTCTTC. This codes for CTSSYRENEQFF.

Remarks on this clonotype: The junction departs from germline at one end; a sequencing error may be responsible. The chain carries TRBV11-2 and TRBJ2-2, with TRBD2 as a possible D gene (5 bases). This CDR3 comprises 14 residues. The germline CDR1 and CDR2 sequences are SGHAT and FQNNGV. The CDR3 DNA reads TGTACCAGCAGCTTATCCGCAGGCACCGGGGAGATGTTTTTT. It translates to CTSSLSAGTGEMFF.

As concerns this clonotype: Being one base from a much bigger clone, this may be a read error. The chain carries TRBV4-1 and TRBJ1-3, with D uncertain. The CDR3 runs to 17 residues. Trimming removed 1 base from V and 1 base from J, with 14 bases in between. Germline CDR1 reads MGHRA; CDR2 reads YSYEKL. The CDR3 here is CASSQGTGKASGNTIYF. CDR3 nucleotide sequence: TGCGCCAGCAGCCAAGGAACCGGGAAAGCGTCTGGAAACACCATATATTTT.

As for this clonotype: A read error is possible here, since a much larger clone lies one base away. Without the conserved terminal phenylalanine or tryptophan, this CDR3 likely stems from a read error. This chain links TRBV7-9 with TRBJ2-3; 7 bases agree with TRBD1. Per the germline V gene, CDR1 is SEHNR and CDR2 is FQNEAQ (reference sequence). The CDR3 extends over 15 amino acids. V lost 5 bases to trimming and J lost 3 bases; unmatched junction nucleotides: 8. In nucleotides, the CDR3 is TGTGCCAGCAGCACCCCCGGGACAGCAACAGATACGCAGTATTAT. It encodes CASSTPGTATDTQYY.

Points on this clonotype: Its ends do not fully match the called genes, so a read error is possible. V and J are TRBV5-1 and TRBJ2-5; D is perhaps TRBD1 (6 bases). There are 14 residues in the CDR3. Per the germline V gene, CDR1 is SGHRS and CDR2 is YFSETQ. CDR3 nucleotides: TGCGTCAGCAGCCCTGGACAGACACAAGAGACCCAGTACTTC. Protein product: CVSSPGQTQETQYF.

V is TRBV12-1 and J is TRBJ2-7; TRBD1, the D gene given by the table, was not confirmed from the DNA. TRBV12-1 is a listed pseudogene. There are 16 residues in the CDR3. CDR3 DNA: TGTGCCAGCAGCTCTCCCCCGAGACAGTTCTCCTACGAGCAGTACTTC. This translates into CASSSPPRQFSYEQYF.

Concerning this clonotype: This clone may be a read error of a much larger clone one base away. The CDR3 region has the DNA TGTGCCAACAGCCCCCACGGTCGGACAGGGAAAGATACGCAGTATTTT. Protein product: CANSPHGRTGKDTQYF. J is TRBJ2-3 and V is TRBV7-8; TRBD1 matches at 8 bases. Germline lookup yields CDR1 SGHVS and CDR2 FQNEAQ. The CDR3 runs 16 residues.

The V gene is TRBV4-2, the J gene TRBJ2-7, with D hard to call. This CDR3 comprises 16 residues. The V gene lost 1 base and the J gene lost 0 bases, with 13 bases spanning the gap. From germline, CDR1 is LGHNA and CDR2 YNFKEQ. The CDR3 loop reads CASSQAAGGPSYEQYF. The CDR3 DNA reads as TGTGCCAGCAGCCAAGCGGCTGGCGGACCCTCCTACGAGCAGTACTTC.

This clonotype was observed once. Possible read error: a much larger clone is one base away. The conserved closing phenylalanine or tryptophan is absent in this CDR3, likely reflecting a read error. This chain connects TRBV12-3 or TRBV12-4 to TRBJ1-2; D ambiguous. V was pared by 6 bases and J by 0 bases, with 8 bases between. CDR3 length: 13 amino acids. This CDR3 reads CASSIDTNYGYTI. As DNA, the CDR3 is TGTGCCAGCAGCATTGACACTAACTATGGCTACACCATC.

As for this clonotype: A much larger clone differs from this one at a single base, so this may be a read error. The chain couples TRBV6-6 to TRBJ1-6; 10 positions agree with TRBD1. From germline, CDR1 is MNHNY and CDR2 SVGAGI (reference sequence). This CDR3 spans 14 amino acids. The DNA of the CDR3 is TGTGCCAGCAGGGGGACAGGGGTTAATTCAGCCCTCCACTTT. It specifies CASRGTGVNSALHF.

Concerning this clonotype: A read error may be the cause here, since a much bigger clone is one base away. V usage is TRBV6-2 or TRBV6-3 and J usage is TRBJ1-5; D call uncertain. Germline values: CDR1 MNHEY, CDR2 SVGEGT. This CDR3 has 14 amino acids. CDR3 residues: CASSYDDGNQSQHF. The CDR3 DNA is TGTGCCAGCAGTTACGACGACGGCAATCAGTCCCAGCATTTT.

Comment on this clonotype: Being one base from a much bigger clone, this may be a read error. This chain uses TRBV6-2 or TRBV6-3 with TRBJ2-1; 9 bases align to TRBD2. Germline V lookup: CDR1 MNHEY, CDR2 SVGEGT. The CDR3 sequence is 15 residues long. Written as DNA, the CDR3 is TGTGCCAGCAGTTACTCGACTAGCGGTCGGGTTGAGCAGCTCTTC. Protein sequence: CASSYSTSGRVEQLF.

The chain links TRBV5-1 to TRBJ2-4; a weak D match, TRBD1 (6 bases). The CDR3 is 16 residues long. Trimming shortened V by 4 bases and J by 7 bases, and 21 bases separated the two germline ends. The V gene's germline CDR1 is SGHRS and CDR2 YFSETQ. The DNA for the CDR3 is TGCGCCAGCAGCCCCGGCGCCCAGGGGTGGTTGAACATTCAGTACTTC. It encodes CASSPGAQGWLNIQYF.

A remark on this clonotype: A read error may explain this, as a much larger clone is one base away. The chain links TRBV5-4 to TRBJ1-5; D is possibly TRBD1 (5 bases). The CDR3 has 14 amino acids. Germline V gene data show CDR1 as SGHNT and CDR2 as YYREEE (reference sequence). This chain's CDR3 is CAGSLAGGNQPQHF. CDR3 sequence (DNA): TGTGCCGGCAGCTTGGCGGGGGGCAATCAGCCCCAGCATTTT.

V gene TRBV6-6 combines with J gene TRBJ2-1; the D gene is possibly TRBD2 (5 bases). V was clipped by 9 bases and J by 4 bases, with 19 bases between them. This CDR3 spans 15 amino acids. Germline loops: CDR1 MNHNY, CDR2 SVGAGI (reference sequence). CDR3 loop: CASGYLGDGYNEQFF. The CDR3, as DNA: TGTGCCAGTGGTTACCTGGGAGACGGGTACAATGAGCAGTTCTTC.